Each of the 6 T cell receptor beta chains below was sequenced from the same sample in a study of T cell responses to AZD1222 COVID-19 vaccine. Produced via immunoSEQ multiplex PCR; TCRdb's table is partial and in-frame only. The sample includes around 140,000 clones, approximately 89% of them seen just once. The material was peripheral blood, obtained 28 days after the second AZD1222 dose. Receptors originate from an adult who received the AZD1222 COVID-19 vaccine.

The gene calls are TRBV11-2 and TRBJ2-1; a weak D match, TRBD2 (10 bases). This CDR3 contains 18 residues. V was trimmed by 7 bases and J by 6 bases, leaving 28 bases between them. Germline V gene sequence: CDR1 SGHAT, CDR2 FQNNGV. The CDR3 DNA reads as TGTGCCAGCACCGGGACAGGGCCTTCTAGCGGGAGTTCCAATGAGCAGTTCTTC. It is translated as CASTGTGPSSGSSNEQFF.

The chain is built from TRBV4-2 and TRBJ1-4; 12 bases map to TRBD1. Per germline, CDR1 LGHNA and CDR2 YNFKEQ. The trim removed 4 bases at V and 7 bases at J, leaving 7 bases unmatched. The CDR3 is 16 residues long. Here the CDR3 DNA reads TGTGCCAGCAGCCCGGGACAGGGGGCCGCGGGTGAAAAACTGTTTTTT. It codes for CASSPGQGAAGEKLFF.

This clone showed up just once. The V gene is TRBV5-5, the J gene TRBJ2-5; no definite D call. V lost 4 bases and J 3 bases, leaving 4 bases between the germline ends. The CDR3 covers 11 residues. The V gene's germline CDR1 is SGHKS and CDR2 YYEKEE (reference sequence). CDR3 DNA sequence: TGTGCCAGCAGCGACGAAGAGACCCAGTACTTC. This encodes CASSDEETQYF.

The chain combines TRBV6-2 or TRBV6-3 with TRBJ2-3, with 9 positions matching TRBD2. The CDR3 runs 16 residues. Germline loops: CDR1 MNHEY, CDR2 SVGEGT. J was trimmed by 2 bases and V by 2 bases; bases with no gene match: 5. CDR3 sequence (DNA): TGTGCCAGCAGTTACGATGCTAGCGGGATCACAGATACGCAGTATTTT. Translated, it gives CASSYDASGITDTQYF.

The chain employs TRBV2 and TRBJ1-5, with D possibly matching TRBD1 (5 bases). This CDR3 spans 14 amino acids. V was cut by 3 bases and J by 3 bases, with 9 bases left in between. The germline gives CDR1 SNHLY, CDR2 FYNNEI. The CDR3 is CASSDPGTNQPQHF. Written as DNA, the CDR3 is TGTGCCAGCAGTGACCCAGGGACCAATCAGCCCCAGCATTTT. The whole variable domain, remainder taken from reference TRBV2 and TRBJ1-5, is EPEVTQTPSHQVTQMGQEVILRCVPISNHLYFYWYRQILGQKVEFLVSFYNNEISEKSEIFDDQFSVERPDGSNFTLKIRSTKLEDSAMYFCASSDPGTNQPQHFGDGTRLSIL.

The chain recombines TRBV4-1 with TRBJ2-1, with 13 bases identical to TRBD2. This CDR3 comprises 17 residues. The germline gives CDR1 MGHRA, CDR2 YSYEKL. J was trimmed by 5 bases and V by 0 bases; bases with no gene match: 4. The CDR3 nucleotides read TGCGCCAGCAGCCAAGAGTCCGGGACTAGCGGGAACAATGAGCAGTTCTTC. Its protein is CASSQESGTSGNNEQFF.